A selection of T cell receptor beta chains follows, all from one sample in a study of CD8+ T cells in alopecia areata. Sequencing was performed with immunoSEQ multiplex PCR; in TCRdb, only in-frame clones are kept and a portion is missing. Here the sample spans about 200,000 clones, 57% being singletons. The sample was CD4+ T cells sorted from blood, taken at week 0. The source is a human donor with alopecia areata. The CDR3 runs from the conserved cysteine through the conserved F or W. A D gene is named only where the DNA matches it firmly. Clone size appears in some rows only: once, few, many, or a class for an expanded clone.

TRBJ1-1	TRBV6-1	-	few	TGTGCCAGCAGTGAAATGGTGAACACTGAAGCTTTCTTT	CASSEMVNTEAFF
TRBJ2-3	TRBV29-1	-	-	TGCAGCGCGGAAATCAGCACAGATACGCAGTATTTT	CSAEISTDTQYF
TRBJ2-3	TRBV30	-	-	TGTGCCTGGAGGGGCCTCCTTAGCACAGATACGCAGTATTTT	CAWRGLLSTDTQYF
TRBJ2-1	TRBV4-2	TRBD2	many	TGTGCCAGCAGCCAAGATCCGAGACTAGCGGGGCAATGGGGTTCAAATGAGCAGTTCTTC	CASSQDPRLAGQWGSNEQFF
TRBJ1-2	TRBV25-1	-	-	TGTGCCAGCAGTGAATCACCCACATACTATGGCTACACCTTC	CASSESPTYYGYTF
TRBJ1-1	TRBV5-1	-	-	TGCGCCAGCACGGATCAAGAGGACACTGAAGCTTTCTTT	CASTDQEDTEAFF
TRBJ1-5	TRBV19	-	-	TGTGCCAGTAGTCCGGGACAAGTCCAGCATTTT	CASSPGQVQHF
TRBJ2-7	TRBV6-6	TRBD1	-	TGTGCCAGCACCCGGGACAGACCTTACTACGAGCAGTACTTC	CASTRDRPYYEQYF
TRBJ2-5	TRBV29-1	TRBD1	many	TGCAGCGTCGATATTAACAGGGGGCACAGGGAGACCCAGTACTTC	CSVDINRGHRETQYF
TRBJ2-1	TRBV2	TRBD2	few	TGTGCCAGCAGTGAGGTTCTAGCGGGGGCAGCCTTCTTC	CASSEVLAGAAFF
TRBJ2-5	TRBV4-1	-	-	TGCGCCAGCAGCCAACCGACAGGACGCGACCAAGAGACCCAGTACTTC	CASSQPTGRDQETQYF
TRBJ1-1	TRBV5-4	-	many	TGTGCCAGCAGCTGGGGATCCGGGGAGGAGACTGAAGCTTTCTTT	CASSWGSGEETEAFF
TRBJ1-5	TRBV30	-	few	TGTGCCTGGAGTTCGGGGACGGATCAGCCCCAGCATTTT	CAWSSGTDQPQHF
TRBJ2-5	TRBV9	-	-	TGTGCCAGCAGCGTGAGTCCAGCAGGAGGGTTGTACCAAGAGACCCAGTACTTC	CASSVSPAGGLYQETQYF
TRBJ1-2	TRBV27	-	-	TGTGCCAGCGGAGCCTGGGGCAGGGCAAATGGCTACACCTTC	CASGAWGRANGYTF
TRBJ2-1	TRBV29-1	-	-	TGCAGCGTTGAAGATCTGACCCCAGGGCCCATTAACTACAATGAGCAGTTCTTC	CSVEDLTPGPINYNEQFF
TRBJ1-1	TRBV5-1	-	few	TGCGCCAGCAGCTTATTTACGGGGCCGACGGGAGACACTGAAGCTTTCTTT	CASSLFTGPTGDTEAFF
TRBJ2-5	TRBV30	-	-	TGTGCCTGGACCCGGAGCCTCCAAGAGACCCAGTACTTC	CAWTRSLQETQYF
TRBJ2-7	TRBV5-1	TRBD2	-	TGCGCCAGCGGGATGACTAGCGGGTACGAGCAGTACTTC	CASGMTSGYEQYF
TRBJ2-3	TRBV10-3	-	-	TGTGCCATCAGTGGGGGCACAGATACGCAGTATTTT	CAISGGTDTQYF
TRBJ2-1	TRBV2	-	-	TGTGCCAGCAGCGCGGTAGCAACCCCCTACAATGAGCAGTTCTTC	CASSAVATPYNEQFF
TRBJ2-7	TRBV20-1	-	-	TGCAGTGCTCAGACACCCTACGAGCAGTACTTC	CSAQTPYEQYF
TRBJ2-3	TRBV29-1	-	-	TGCAGCGTTGTAGGGCAGTACACAGATACGCAGTATTTT	CSVVGQYTDTQYF
TRBJ2-1	TRBV9	-	-	TGTGCCAGCAGCGTAGATTCGGGGGAGCAGTTCTTC	CASSVDSGEQFF
TRBJ2-7	TRBV5-1	-	few	TGCGCCAGCAGCTTGGACTTATACGAGCAGTACTTC	CASSLDLYEQYF
TRBJ2-7	TRBV6-6	-	-	TGTGCCACCAACCCCCCGGGGGCCCACGAGCAGTACTTC	CATNPPGAHEQYF
TRBJ2-5	TRBV29-1	-	few	TGCAGCGTTCAGCAAGAGACCCAGTACTTC	CSVQQETQYF
TRBJ2-3	TRBV30	-	few	TGTGCCTGGAGCCGGGACTTAACAGATACGCAGTATTTT	CAWSRDLTDTQYF
TRBJ1-5	TRBV18	-	-	TGTGCCAGCTCAATGCCGGGCTACGAAACTCAGCCCCAGCATTTT	CASSMPGYETQPQHF
TRBJ2-4	TRBV5-1	-	-	TGCGCCAGCAGCCTTGGGGGGTTGCCTAGCGACATTCAGTACTTC	CASSLGGLPSDIQYF
TRBJ1-1	TRBV30	TRBD1	-	TGTGCCTGGAGTCCCCGGGCCGGGACAGCCTTTGGTGCTTTCTTT	CAWSPRAGTAFGAFF
TRBJ2-3	TRBV30	-	once	TGTGCCTGGAGTCCACATAGCACAGATACGCAGTATTTT	CAWSPHSTDTQYF
TRBJ2-5	TRBV2	-	few	TGTGCCAGCACGAAACCGGGACAAGAGTACTTC	CASTKPGQEYF
TRBJ1-1	TRBV27	-	few	TGTGCCAGCAGTTTAGAGTGGGGGGCACACACTGAAGCTTTCTTT	CASSLEWGAHTEAFF
TRBJ2-5	TRBV18	-	-	TGTGCCAGCTCACCACTAAGCGGCCAGCTCGTAGAGACCCAGTACTTC	CASSPLSGQLVETQYF
TRBJ1-2	TRBV2	TRBD1	once	TGTGCCAGCAAAGGGACAGACTCGGTTGGCTACACCTTC	CASKGTDSVGYTF
TRBJ2-7	TRBV5-1	-	-	TGCGCCAGCAGCTTGAGTGGCACAGGCACCTACGAGCAGTACTTC	CASSLSGTGTYEQYF
TRBJ2-5	TRBV6-5	TRBD2	few	TGTGCCAGCAGTTTGACTAGCGTCGAGACCCAGTACTTC	CASSLTSVETQYF
TRBJ1-2	TRBV25-1	-	-	TGTGCCAGCAGTGAATATGGCGGATGGGTAGGAGGCTACACCTTC	CASSEYGGWVGGYTF
TRBJ2-3	TRBV7-9	-	-	TGTGCCAGCAGCTCCGGTAGGGGACCCACAGATACGCAGTATTTT	CASSSGRGPTDTQYF
TRBJ2-7	TRBV30	-	-	TGTGCCTGGAGCAGACAGGAGAGGGACGAGCAGTACTTC	CAWSRQERDEQYF